This T cell receptor beta chain was captured in a study of blood T cell repertoires in COVID-19. Overall study context: From the United States, Italy and Spain came samples of acute and convalescent COVID-19. Nucleic acid was either cDNA or gDNA, and it came from T cells, B-cell-depleted T cells, or PBMCs.

CDR1 is SGHVS and CDR2 is FNYEAQ in the germline V gene. Germline trimming cut 5 bases from V and 5 bases from J; bases unmatched to any gene: 12. The CDR3 loop spans 16 amino acids. Original analysis: Nucleated cell counts were estimated from reference gene primer amplification. The method was immunoSEQ multiplex PCR; TCRdb's version includes in-frame clones alone and lacks a portion of them. Clonal size and the V and J genes are those of that table, whereas D and trimming came from the DNA. The sample contains around 40,000 clones, 65% to 90% of which appear only once. V and J are TRBV7-6 and TRBJ1-1, with 9 bases lining up with TRBD1. The sequence was obtained from a human donor in a cohort sampled during active COVID-19. The specimen was peripheral blood. The CDR3 reads CASSEGQGLLGTEAFF. The CDR3, as DNA: TGTGCCAGCAGCGAGGGACAGGGCCTGCTGGGTACTGAAGCTTTCTTT.